This is a list of T cell receptor beta chains from one sample in a study of vaccination effects on CD4 cells after COVID-19. Sequencing was performed with immunoSEQ multiplex PCR; in TCRdb, only in-frame clones are kept and a portion is missing. The table has 60,000 to 90,000 clones, approximately 82% seen once. No antigens are known for them. Source: CD4+ T cells from PBMCs cultured with HCoV-229E spike peptides, taken after COVID-19 vaccination. These receptors all stem from a human donor who received a COVID-19 vaccine. CDR3s include the opening cysteine and the closing phenylalanine or tryptophan. D genes are given only for firm matches. Only part of the rows carry a size: once, few, many, or a class if the clone is expanded.

>TRBJ2-2|TRBV5-6|NA|NA
CASSFSDGTGELFF
TGTGCCAGCAGCTTCAGTGACGGCACCGGGGAGCTGTTTTTT
>TRBJ1-2|TRBV19|NA|TRBD1
CASSPGTGGLGGYTF
TGTGCCAGTAGTCCCGGGACAGGGGGCTTAGGTGGCTACACCTTC
>TRBJ2-3|TRBV6-5|NA|TRBD1
CASSLQGRADTQYF
TGTGCCAGCAGTTTACAGGGGCGGGCAGATACGCAGTATTTT
>TRBJ1-1|TRBV29-1|NA|TRBD1
CSVEKGQGGEAFF
TGCAGCGTTGAAAAGGGGCAGGGGGGTGAAGCTTTCTTT
>TRBJ1-5|TRBV6-5|once|TRBD1
CASSPRDRSQPQHF
TGTGCCAGCAGTCCCCGGGACAGGAGTCAGCCCCAGCATTTT
>TRBJ1-1|TRBV2|NA|NA
CASLQELNTEAFF
TGTGCCAGCTTACAGGAATTGAACACTGAAGCTTTCTTT
>TRBJ2-3|TRBV4-2|NA|TRBD1
CASSQDRGRDTQYF
TGTGCCAGCAGCCAAGACAGGGGGCGGGATACGCAGTATTTT
>TRBJ2-2|TRBV5-1|NA|NA
CASSPIKGNTGELFF
TGCGCCAGCAGCCCGATTAAGGGGAACACCGGGGAGCTGTTTTTT
>TRBJ1-2|TRBV28|NA|TRBD1
CASSFDRAYGYTF
TGTGCCAGCAGTTTTGACAGGGCCTATGGCTACACCTTC
>TRBJ1-2|TRBV19|NA|TRBD1
CASRKGTGGTNYGYTF
TGTGCCAGTAGGAAAGGGACAGGGGGAACAAACTATGGCTACACCTTC
>TRBJ1-2|TRBV5-1|NA|NA
CASSRENYGYTF
TGCGCCAGCAGCCGCGAGAACTATGGCTACACCTTC
>TRBJ2-5|TRBV18|NA|NA
CASSPQETQYF
TGTGCCAGCTCTCCCCAAGAGACCCAGTACTTC
>TRBJ2-2|TRBV11-2|NA|TRBD2
CASSLRTSGGQNTGELFF
TGTGCCAGCAGCTTAAGGACTAGCGGGGGCCAGAACACCGGGGAGCTGTTTTTT
>TRBJ1-4|TRBV29-1|once|TRBD1
CSALTGYNEKLFF
TGCAGCGCCCTGACAGGGTACAATGAAAAACTGTTTTTT
>TRBJ1-1|TRBV30|NA|TRBD1
CAWSELQGAREAFF
TGTGCCTGGAGTGAATTACAGGGGGCGCGGGAAGCTTTCTTT
>TRBJ1-1|TRBV6-5|NA|NA
CASSYVDRGTEAFF
TGTGCCAGCAGTTACGTGGACCGGGGAACTGAAGCTTTCTTT
>TRBJ1-2|TRBV6-2/TRBV6-3|once|TRBD1
CASSGRQGRNNGYTF
TGTGCCAGCAGTGGAAGACAGGGGAGGAATAATGGCTACACCTTC
>TRBJ2-5|TRBV19|NA|TRBD1
CASNPAASGQGEYVTQYF
TGTGCCAGTAACCCCGCGGCCTCGGGACAGGGGGAATATGTGACCCAGTACTTC
>TRBJ1-1|TRBV18|NA|NA
CASSSSTGITEAFF
TGTGCCAGCTCCTCTAGCACGGGCATCACTGAAGCTTTCTTT
>TRBJ1-5|TRBV6-6|NA|NA
CASSLQRPGRRLGSNQPQHF
TGTGCCAGCAGCCTACAGAGGCCAGGGAGGCGATTGGGAAGCAATCAGCCCCAGCATTTT
>TRBJ1-3|TRBV6-4|NA|NA
CASSDGKTASGNTIYF
TGTGCCAGCAGTGACGGTAAGACGGCGTCTGGAAACACCATATATTTT
>TRBJ2-3|TRBV7-2|NA|NA
CASSLTGGTDTQYF
TGTGCCAGCAGCTTAACCGGGGGCACAGATACGCAGTATTTT
>TRBJ2-5|TRBV9|NA|NA
CASSMRGQETQYF
TGTGCCAGCAGCATGCGTGGGCAAGAGACCCAGTACTTC
>TRBJ2-1|TRBV14|NA|NA
CASSHGAYNEQFF
TGTGCCAGCAGCCACGGGGCTTACAATGAGCAGTTCTTC
>TRBJ2-2|TRBV4-1|NA|TRBD1
CASSQDGTGGILGTGELFF
TGCGCCAGCAGCCAAGATGGGACAGGGGGCATACTGGGGACCGGGGAGCTGTTTTTT
>TRBJ2-1|TRBV10-1|NA|NA
CASKLPRAGNMDNEQFF
TGCGCCAGCAAACTCCCCCGGGCAGGGAACATGGACAATGAGCAGTTCTTC
>TRBJ1-4|TRBV24-1|NA|TRBD1
CATSDSIETGGLRKLFF
TGTGCCACCAGTGATTCCATCGAGACAGGGGGTCTGAGAAAACTGTTTTTT
>TRBJ2-3|TRBV6-2/TRBV6-3|NA|NA
CASSLPETSTDTQYF
TGTGCCAGCAGTCTCCCCGAAACTAGCACAGATACGCAGTATTTT
>TRBJ1-1|TRBV28|NA|TRBD1
CASSLPTGGNTEAFF
TGTGCCAGCAGTTTGCCAACAGGGGGCAACACTGAAGCTTTCTTT
>TRBJ1-5|TRBV10-2|NA|NA
CASSESGGGQPQHF
TGCGCCAGCAGTGAATCCGGGGGAGGCCAGCCCCAGCATTTT
>TRBJ2-3|TRBV5-1|NA|NA
CASSSRDKWADTQYF
TGCGCCAGCAGCTCCCGGGACAAATGGGCAGATACGCAGTATTTT
>TRBJ1-2|TRBV6-5|NA|NA
CASRPPLDGYGYTF
TGTGCCAGCAGACCCCCCTTGGACGGATATGGCTACACCTTC
>TRBJ1-2|TRBV2|NA|NA
CASSEGGSRYGYTF
TGTGCCAGCAGTGAAGGTGGCAGCCGGTATGGCTACACCTTC
>TRBJ2-5|TRBV7-2|NA|NA
CASSPRRTEETQYF
TGTGCCAGCAGCCCTCGACGGACAGAAGAGACCCAGTACTTC
>TRBJ2-1|TRBV6-2/TRBV6-3|NA|NA
CASSYLGASYNEQFF
TGTGCCAGCAGCTATCTCGGCGCCTCCTACAATGAGCAGTTCTTC
>TRBJ1-5|TRBV19|NA|NA
CASSGTLGHQPQHF
TGTGCCAGCTCCGGGACCTTAGGGCATCAGCCCCAGCATTTT
>TRBJ2-5|TRBV5-6|once|TRBD1
CASSSISGTGNPETQYF
TGTGCCAGCAGCTCGATTTCCGGGACAGGGAACCCAGAGACCCAGTACTTC
>TRBJ2-2|TRBV7-2|few|TRBD1
CASRGQGMTGELFF
TGTGCCAGCAGAGGACAGGGGATGACCGGGGAGCTGTTTTTT
>TRBJ1-2|TRBV18|NA|NA
CASSRAPGGYTF
TGTGCCAGCTCGAGGGCCCCCGGGGGCTACACCTTC
>TRBJ1-1|TRBV2|NA|NA
CASSQLGTEAFF
TGTGCCAGCAGTCAGCTCGGGACTGAAGCTTTCTTT
>TRBJ2-3|TRBV5-1|NA|TRBD2
CASSWSGKNTDTQYF
TGCGCCAGCAGCTGGAGCGGGAAAAACACAGATACGCAGTATTTT
>TRBJ2-5|TRBV5-1|NA|NA
CASSLSTETQYF
TGCGCCAGCAGCCTGTCGACGGAGACCCAGTACTTC
>TRBJ2-6|TRBV28|NA|TRBD1
CASLGRDRYSGANVLTF
TGTGCCAGCCTGGGACGGGACAGATACTCTGGGGCCAACGTCCTGACTTTC
>TRBJ1-4|TRBV6-5|NA|NA
CASSPLTNEKLFF
TGTGCCAGCAGCCCCCTAACTAATGAAAAACTGTTTTTT
>TRBJ1-6|TRBV11-2|few|NA
CASSSNSPLHF
TGTGCCAGCAGCTCGAATTCACCCCTCCACTTT
>TRBJ2-5|TRBV9|NA|TRBD2
CASSVGLAGRQETQYF
TGTGCCAGCAGCGTGGGACTAGCGGGGAGACAAGAGACCCAGTACTTC
>TRBJ1-4|TRBV12-3/TRBV12-4|NA|NA
CASSPEPNEKLFF
TGTGCCAGCAGCCCCGAACCTAATGAAAAACTGTTTTTT
>TRBJ2-5|TRBV18|NA|TRBD2
CASSPLAGAVKAETQYF
TGTGCCAGCTCACCACTAGCGGGGGCAGTAAAAGCAGAGACCCAGTACTTC
>TRBJ1-1|TRBV9|NA|NA
CASSAGANTEAFF
TGTGCCAGCAGTGCAGGGGCGAACACTGAAGCTTTCTTT
>TRBJ1-6|TRBV6-5|NA|NA
CASSYSRVNSPLHF
TGTGCCAGCAGTTACTCGCGGGTTAATTCACCCCTCCACTTT
>TRBJ1-1|TRBV5-1|NA|NA
CASSLVGGANRVGTEAFF
TGCGCCAGCAGCTTGGTCGGGGGGGCGAATAGGGTTGGTACTGAAGCTTTCTTT
>TRBJ2-1|TRBV3-1/TRBV3-2|NA|NA
CASSQVWGRMYNEQFF
TGTGCCAGCAGCCAAGTTTGGGGGCGAATGTACAATGAGCAGTTCTTC
>TRBJ2-3|TRBV2|NA|TRBD2
CASTPRGGATDTQYF
TGTGCCAGCACCCCCCGGGGGGGGGCCACAGATACGCAGTATTTT
>TRBJ1-2|TRBV2|NA|TRBD1
CASTGGLMGGYTF
TGTGCCAGCACAGGGGGTCTGATGGGAGGCTACACCTTC
>TRBJ2-3|TRBV5-1|NA|TRBD2
CASSWSSGRTDTQYF
TGCGCCAGCAGCTGGTCTAGCGGAAGGACAGATACGCAGTATTTT
>TRBJ1-4|TRBV5-1|once|NA
CASSLQGYGEKLFF
TGCGCCAGCAGCTTACAGGGATATGGAGAAAAACTGTTTTTT
>TRBJ2-5|TRBV5-1|once|NA
CASKVDEETQYF
TGCGCCAGCAAGGTAGACGAAGAGACCCAGTACTTC
>TRBJ2-6|TRBV5-6|NA|NA
CASSATWSPGANVLTF
TGTGCCAGCAGCGCCACGTGGTCACCTGGGGCCAACGTCCTGACTTTC